What follows are 25 T cell receptor beta chains derived from one specimen sequenced in a study of T cell responses to AZD1222 COVID-19 vaccine. Sequencing used immunoSEQ multiplex PCR; TCRdb keeps in-frame clones, though not all of them. The table shows approximately 150,000 clones, with just over 85% occurring only once. The specimen comprised peripheral blood, sampled 28 days after the second AZD1222 dose. These receptors originate from an adult who received the AZD1222 COVID-19 vaccine.

The rearrangement links TRBV7-9 to TRBJ2-7, with D tentatively TRBD1 or TRBD2 (5 bases each). The V gene's germline CDR1 is SEHNR and CDR2 FQNEAQ (reference sequence). V lost 1 base, J lost 3 bases, and 10 bases lay in between. The CDR3 spans 14 residues. The DNA for the CDR3 is TGTGCCAGCAGCTTAGGGGGGACCTTCTACGAGCAGTACTTC. This codes for CASSLGGTFYEQYF.

The chain employs TRBV19 and TRBJ1-1; possible D gene TRBD1, 6 bases. This CDR3 region has 15 residues. The germline gives CDR1 LNHDA, CDR2 SQIVND (reference sequence). The V gene lost 3 bases and the J gene lost 1 base, with 12 bases spanning the gap. The CDR3 region has the DNA TGTGCCAGTAGTATTTCCGGACAGAAGAACACTGAAGCTTTCTTT. The encoded protein is CASSISGQKNTEAFF.

V is TRBV4-1 and J is TRBJ1-1; D might be TRBD1 (6 bases). The CDR3 sequence is 15 residues long. The germline gives CDR1 MGHRA, CDR2 YSYEKL. Trimming removed 0 bases at V and 1 base at J, with 9 bases between. The CDR3 region is CASSQDKGGNTEAFF. DNA of the CDR3: TGCGCCAGCAGCCAAGATAAAGGGGGGAACACTGAAGCTTTCTTT.

The V and J genes are TRBV7-9 and TRBJ1-4; D not certain. Germline V gene lookup returns CDR1 SEHNR and CDR2 FQNEAQ (reference sequence). The CDR3 has 15 amino acids. V lost 5 bases to trimming and J lost 4 bases, with 14 bases between them. The CDR3 spells CASSKAGSYNEKLFF. CDR3 sequence (DNA): TGTGCCAGCAGCAAAGCGGGCAGCTATAATGAAAAACTGTTTTTT. The whole variable domain, remainder taken from reference TRBV7-9 and TRBJ1-4, is DTGVSQNPRHKITKRGQNVTFRCDPISEHNRLYWYRQTLGQGPEFLTYFQNEAQLEKSRLLSDRFSAERPKGSFSTLEIQRTEQGDSAMYLCASSKAGSYNEKLFFGSGTQLSVL.

The genes are TRBV3-1 (or the pseudogene TRBV3-2) and TRBJ2-1; D is undetermined. Trimming shortened V by 0 bases and J by 2 bases, and 11 bases separated the two germline ends. The length of the CDR3 is 16 residues. In germline, CDR1 is LGHDT, CDR2 YNNKEL (reference sequence). CDR3 nucleotides: TGTGCCAGCAGCCAAGATCAGGCGGTCCCCTACAATGAGCAGTTCTTC. It yields the protein CASSQDQAVPYNEQFF.

This chain's CDR3 is CASSPTPPDREKVAGYTF. The CDR3 nucleotides are TGTGCCAGCAGCCCCACCCCCCCGGACAGGGAGAAGGTGGCCGGCTACACCTTC. The rearrangement links TRBV11-3 to TRBJ1-2; 8 nucleotides align to TRBD1. This CDR3 has 18 residues. Per germline, CDR1 SGHNT and CDR2 YENEEA. V gave up 5 bases and J gave up 8 bases; unmatched junction bases: 22.

This clone was picked up one time. This chain connects TRBV18 to TRBJ2-5, with 9 bases fitting TRBD1. CDR1 is KGHSH, CDR2 LQKENI, per germline. The CDR3 is made up of 15 amino acids. V dropped 3 bases and J dropped 2; count of bases not matched to a gene: 4. The CDR3 sequence is CASSPSDRGQETQYF. The CDR3 nucleotides are TGTGCCAGCTCACCCTCGGACAGGGGACAAGAGACCCAGTACTTC.

The chain joins TRBV29-1 to TRBJ2-3; D possibly matches TRBD1 or TRBD2 (5 bases each). Germline CDR1 SQVTM, CDR2 ANQGSEA. This CDR3 has 15 amino acids. V was shortened by 5 bases and J by 0 bases, with 15 bases between the two germline ends. This chain's CDR3 is CSVMGVDTSTDTQYF. In DNA, the CDR3 is TGCAGCGTTATGGGGGTAGATACTAGCACAGATACGCAGTATTTT.

V is TRBV28 and J is TRBJ2-7, with 8 bases matching TRBD1. The germline V gene has CDR1 MDHEN and CDR2 SYDVKM. The CDR3 consists of 15 residues. V shed 3 bases and J 2 bases; nucleotides not matched to a gene: 6. CDR3 in DNA: TGTGCCAGCAGTTTGCCGACAGGGGCAACCTACGAGCAGTACTTC. Translated: CASSLPTGATYEQYF.

The rearrangement links TRBV5-4 to TRBJ1-1; 9 bases align to TRBD1. The length of the CDR3 is 14 residues. After removal of 5 bases from V and 1 base from J, the junction contained 3 bases not matched to a gene. Germline V lookup: CDR1 SGHNT, CDR2 YYREEE (reference sequence). CDR3 amino acids: CASRSGQGNTEAFF. Here the CDR3 DNA reads TGTGCCAGCAGATCGGGACAGGGGAACACTGAAGCTTTCTTT.

This chain uses TRBV18 with TRBJ2-2, with 12 positions matching TRBD1. There are 17 residues in the CDR3. The germline gives CDR1 KGHSH, CDR2 LQKENI. The V gene end was trimmed by 3 bases and the J gene end by 1 base; junction bases not matched to a gene: 3. CDR3 in amino acids: CASSPGTGGQNTGELFF. In DNA, the CDR3 is TGTGCCAGCTCACCGGGGACAGGGGGCCAGAACACCGGGGAGCTGTTTTTT.

The rearrangement uses TRBV11-2 and TRBJ2-7; the match to TRBD2 covers 8 bases. The CDR3 covers 15 residues. V shed 4 bases, J shed 2 bases, and the junction held 7 bases outside the gene matches. Germline loops: CDR1 SGHAT, CDR2 FQNNGV. CDR3: CASSSTSGDAYEQYF. CDR3 DNA: TGTGCCAGCAGCTCTACTAGCGGTGACGCCTACGAGCAGTACTTC.

The chain combines TRBV18 with TRBJ2-3; D remains ambiguous. Trimming took off 3 bases at V and 4 bases at J, with 23 bases between the two ends. Per germline, CDR1 KGHSH and CDR2 LQKENI. CDR3 length: 18 amino acids. CDR3: CASSPPALVLAFSDTQYF. CDR3 DNA sequence: TGTGCCAGCTCACCTCCAGCTCTAGTGTTAGCATTCTCAGATACGCAGTATTTT.

V usage is TRBV19 and J usage is TRBJ1-4; TRBD1 might be the D (5 bases). This CDR3 region has 14 residues. With 3 bases removed from V and 3 bases from J, the gap between germline ends came to 8 bases. Germline V gene data show CDR1 as LNHDA and CDR2 as SQIVND (reference sequence). The CDR3 coding sequence is TGTGCCAGTAGTATCAGGGAACCTAATGAAAAACTGTTTTTT. As protein: CASSIREPNEKLFF.

On this clone itself: The sample has other DNA sequences that encode this CDR3 too. In DNA form, the CDR3 reads TGTGCCAGCAGCTTGAACACTGAAGCTTTCTTT. Translating it yields CASSLNTEAFF. The V gene is TRBV7-8, the J gene TRBJ1-1; D is undetermined. The germline gives CDR1 SGHVS, CDR2 FQNEAQ. The CDR3 loop spans 11 amino acids. V was shortened by 3 bases and J by 1 base, with 0 bases between the two germline ends.

The CDR3 spells CASSLGDRVTYGYTF. DNA of the CDR3: TGTGCCAGCAGTTTAGGGGACAGGGTTACCTATGGCTACACCTTC. V and J are TRBV28 and TRBJ1-2, with 9 bases that match TRBD1. This CDR3 region has 15 residues. CDR1 and CDR2 (germline): MDHEN, SYDVKM. The ends lost 2 bases at V and 4 bases at J; junction bases unmatched: 5.

There are a few counts of this clone. The chain links TRBV5-1 to TRBJ1-3; D gene uncertain. This CDR3 comprises 16 residues. Deletions cut 0 bases from V and 0 bases from J, with 10 bases between. Germline V gene lookup returns CDR1 SGHRS and CDR2 YFSETQ. In DNA, the CDR3 is TGCGCCAGCAGCTTGGGGGGATTGGTCTCTGGAAACACCATATATTTT. Protein product: CASSLGGLVSGNTIYF.

This clone was counted between two and nine times. This chain links TRBV3-1 (or the pseudogene TRBV3-2) with TRBJ1-5, with a weak D call TRBD1 (5 bases). This CDR3 has 13 amino acids. V lost 3 bases, J lost 6 bases, and 9 bases lay in between. Germline CDR1 is LGHDT and CDR2 is YNNKEL (reference sequence). The CDR3 DNA follows: TGTGCCAGCAGCCAGAGGGGAAGTCAGCCCCAGCATTTT. Encoded protein: CASSQRGSQPQHF.

This chain connects TRBV7-9 to TRBJ1-1, with D unclear. Germline V lookup: CDR1 SEHNR, CDR2 FQNEAQ (reference sequence). V was trimmed by 1 base and J by 1 base, leaving 10 bases between them. The CDR3 runs 15 residues. Here the CDR3 reads CASSLERVKNTEAFF. CDR3 bases: TGTGCCAGCAGCTTAGAAAGGGTAAAGAACACTGAAGCTTTCTTT.

The sample holds one count of this clone. V and J are TRBV12-3 or TRBV12-4 and TRBJ2-5; tentative D call: TRBD2 (6 bases). Trimming removed 6 bases at V and 4 bases at J, with 12 bases between. This CDR3 region has 13 residues. CDR3 coding DNA: TGTGCCAGCAGGACCGAAGCGGGAGAGACCCAGTACTTC. Its translation is CASRTEAGETQYF.

The J gene is TRBJ1-1, the V gene TRBV6-5; D is uncertain. V was cut by 8 bases and J by 3 bases, with 13 bases left in between. The germline V gene has CDR1 MNHEY and CDR2 SVGAGI. The CDR3 loop spans 13 amino acids. The CDR3 loop is CASGWRVDTEAFF. CDR3 DNA sequence: TGTGCCAGCGGATGGAGGGTAGACACTGAAGCTTTCTTT.

The rearrangement uses TRBV5-1 and TRBJ2-5; TRBD2 matches at 9 bases. V lost 4 bases, J lost 7 bases, and 17 bases stayed unmatched. There are 17 residues in the CDR3. Germline V gene sequence: CDR1 SGHRS, CDR2 YFSETQ. DNA of the CDR3: TGCGCCAGCAGCCGTCAAATGAATGAGGCGGGAGGGACGACCCAGTACTTC. It specifies CASSRQMNEAGGTTQYF.

J is TRBJ2-5 and V is TRBV27; 8 nucleotides align to TRBD1. Losses at the gene ends were 5 bases for V and 2 bases for J; bases not matched to a gene: 10. The germline V gene has CDR1 MNHEY and CDR2 SMNVEV (reference sequence). The CDR3 is made up of 16 amino acids. The CDR3 reads CASSKGVRGLQETQYF. CDR3 bases: TGTGCCAGCAGTAAAGGGGTCAGGGGGCTTCAAGAGACCCAGTACTTC.

This chain links TRBV5-4 with TRBJ2-1; 13 bases are a match to TRBD2. Losses at the gene ends were 5 bases for V and 9 bases for J; bases not matched to a gene: 5. This CDR3 has 14 residues. Germline CDR1 and CDR2: SGHNT and YYREEE (reference sequence). The chain's CDR3 is CASRSGLAGVEQFF. CDR3 DNA: TGTGCCAGCAGGTCTGGACTAGCGGGAGTTGAGCAGTTCTTC.

This chain connects TRBV6-5 to TRBJ2-7; 13 nucleotides align to TRBD2. CDR3 length: 16 amino acids. The ends lost 4 bases at V and 5 bases at J; junction bases unmatched: 8. Germline CDR1 reads MNHEY; CDR2 reads SVGAGI. The CDR3 nucleotides read TGTGCCAGCAGTTCCACTAGCGGGAGGGCCGACCACGAGCAGTACTTC. Protein product: CASSSTSGRADHEQYF.